The clone carrying this T cell receptor beta chain was counted a few times. The record originates from a study of response to subunit inactivated influenza vaccine. The length of the CDR3 is 15 residues. CDR1 is SGHVS, CDR2 FNYEAQ, per germline. Trimming took off 5 bases at V and 4 bases at J, with 15 bases between the two ends. TCRdb re-called the RT-PCR reads with MiXCR, one entry per CDR3 protein. In the table there are about 800,000 distinct CDR3 sequences, less than 25% of which are singletons. The clonotype comes from a man aged 50-60 years who received an inactivated influenza vaccine. Here the sequenced sample was PBMCs from blood, taken around 5 days after vaccination. The chain recombines TRBV7-6 with TRBJ2-1; the D is unclear. The CDR3 here is CASSPEYNLYNEQFF. Here the CDR3 DNA reads TGTGCCAGCAGCCCCGAGTACAACTTGTACAATGAGCAGTTCTTC.